The T cell receptor beta chain described here comes from a study of T-cell memory formation after mild COVID-19. Points on this clonotype: The antigen remains undetermined.

5'RACE primed from the constant segment yielded TCR alpha and TCR beta cDNA libraries bearing sample barcodes and UMIs. From the 5' RACE reads, TCRdb called clonotypes with MiXCR, one entry per CDR3 protein. The sample lists a few hundred thousand distinct CDR3 sequences; roughly 15% were seen once. Study outcomes and limitations: Clones that contracted clustered mainly in CM and EM if CD4+ and in EMRA if CD8+.

The CDR3 runs 15 residues. Trimming cost V 0 bases and J 1 base, with 9 bases left between them. CDR1 is MNHEY, CDR2 SVGAGI, per germline. Source material: PBMCs or a T cell subset sorted from them (not recorded which). This clonotype was sampled from a man younger than 35 who had mild COVID-19 (a few samples of this study predate the infection). Cell type and time point are not known. J is TRBJ1-1 and V is TRBV6-5; D remains ambiguous. In DNA, the CDR3 is TGTGCCAGCAGTTACTCTACGCTACCGAACACTGAAGCTTTCTTT. Translation gives CASSYSTLPNTEAFF.